This TCR beta chain is from a study of Ad26.COV2.S vaccination and SARS-CoV-2 variants. Only in-frame clones appear in the TCRdb table, and some are missing; sequencing was by immunoSEQ multiplex PCR. The table shows around 450,000 clones, with less than 95% occurring only once. The treatment denotes: some 19 received Ad26.COV2.S at low or high dose, single or two shots; about five received placebo; per-sample allocation not given. Day 63 after the first vaccine or placebo injection was the time point for sampling. CDR1 and CDR2 from the germline V gene are SGDLS and YYNGEE. The CDR3 is 14 amino acids. The junction had 8 bases not matched to a gene; V was cut back by 4 bases and J by 10 bases.

The chain uses TRBV9 and TRBJ1-6; 7 bases map to TRBD1. The sample here was peripheral blood, taken in a trial of Ad26.COV2.S vaccine versus placebo. This TCR derives from a person aged 18-65 years who received the Ad26.COV2.S COVID-19 vaccine or a placebo. The CDR3 loop reads CASSPNRGPSPLHF. The CDR3 bases are TGTGCCAGCAGCCCAAACAGGGGACCCTCACCCCTCCACTTT.